The T cell receptor (beta chain) under discussion was sequenced for a study of shared T cell receptors in the human thymus. The repertoire was sequenced with immunoSEQ multiplex PCR; TCRdb's copy has only in-frame clones and lacks some. The sample has just under 550,000 clones; approximately 80% are singletons. The V gene's germline CDR1 is MNHNS and CDR2 SASEGT. Trimming removed 10 bases at V and 3 bases at J, with 10 bases between. The CDR3 sequence is 12 residues long. These data are also associated with another study on human thymus T cells. According to that study: Corrective cardiac surgery supplied the resected thymus tissue. Thymic and blood repertoires appeared to show biased V and J gene usage. Thymic repertoires overlap heavily among unrelated individuals, related research has reported.

Sequencing was performed on thymocytes. J is TRBJ1-5 and V is TRBV6-1; D is unresolved. This TCR was recovered from a boy in the first two years of life with a congenital heart defect. The CDR3 sequence is CANSKNNQPQHF. CDR3 nucleotide sequence: TGTGCCAACTCGAAGAACAATCAGCCCCAGCATTTT.